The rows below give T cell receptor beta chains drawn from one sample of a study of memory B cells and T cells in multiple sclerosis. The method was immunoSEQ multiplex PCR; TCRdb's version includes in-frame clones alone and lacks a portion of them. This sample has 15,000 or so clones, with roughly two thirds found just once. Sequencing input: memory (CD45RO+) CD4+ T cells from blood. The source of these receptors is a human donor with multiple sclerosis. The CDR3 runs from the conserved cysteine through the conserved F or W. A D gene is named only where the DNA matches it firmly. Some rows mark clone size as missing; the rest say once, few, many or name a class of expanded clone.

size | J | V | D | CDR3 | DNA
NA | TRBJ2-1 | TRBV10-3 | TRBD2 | CAISYSGTSGVYNEQFF | TGTGCCATCAGCTACTCCGGGACTAGCGGAGTTTACAATGAGCAGTTCTTC
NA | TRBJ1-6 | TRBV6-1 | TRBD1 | CASRRDSSAPLHF | TGTGCCAGCAGGCGGGACAGCTCCGCGCCCCTCCACTTT
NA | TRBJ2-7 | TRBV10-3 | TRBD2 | CAISDPGLASNEQYF | TGTGCCATCAGCGATCCGGGACTAGCGAGCAACGAGCAGTACTTC
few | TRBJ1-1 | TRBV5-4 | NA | CASSSTGRGKSTEAFF | TGTGCCAGCAGCTCCACAGGGAGGGGGAAATCCACTGAAGCTTTCTTT
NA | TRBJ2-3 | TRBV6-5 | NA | CASFRGFTDTQYF | TGTGCCAGCTTCAGAGGGTTCACAGATACGCAGTATTTT
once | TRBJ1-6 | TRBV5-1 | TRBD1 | CASSWTGDNSPLHF | TGCGCCAGCAGCTGGACAGGGGATAATTCACCCCTCCACTTT
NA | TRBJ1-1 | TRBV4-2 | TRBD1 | CASSQASRGRNTEAFF | TGTGCCAGCAGCCAAGCCTCCAGGGGGAGGAACACTGAAGCTTTCTTT
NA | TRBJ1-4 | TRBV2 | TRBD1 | CASRPGTGEKLFF | TGTGCCAGCCGTCCCGGGACAGGGGAAAAACTGTTTTTT
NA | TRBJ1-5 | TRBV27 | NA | CASRPGGLSNQPQHF | TGTGCCAGCAGACCGGGGGGGCTGAGCAATCAGCCCCAGCATTTT
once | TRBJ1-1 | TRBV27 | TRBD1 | CASRTGTGGLGASEAFF | TGTGCCAGCAGGACCGGGACAGGGGGCCTCGGGGCCTCTGAAGCTTTCTTT
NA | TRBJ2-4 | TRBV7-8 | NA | CASSLGVGSSIIQYF | TGTGCCAGCAGCTTAGGCGTTGGTAGTAGCATCATTCAGTACTTC
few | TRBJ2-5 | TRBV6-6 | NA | CASSYTGQETQYF | TGTGCCAGCAGTTACACAGGGCAAGAGACCCAGTACTTC
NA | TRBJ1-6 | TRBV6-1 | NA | CASSEVSINSPLHF | TGTGCCAGCAGTGAAGTTTCTATTAATTCACCCCTCCACTTT
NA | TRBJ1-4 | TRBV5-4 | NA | CASSSGNPLNEKLFF | TGTGCCAGCAGTTCAGGGAACCCCCTTAATGAAAAACTGTTTTTT
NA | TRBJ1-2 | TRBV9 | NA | CASSVGIRLQGGYTF | TGTGCCAGCAGCGTAGGGATCAGGCTACAGGGTGGCTACACCTTC
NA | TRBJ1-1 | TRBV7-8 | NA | CASSGGGNTEAFF | TGTGCCAGCAGCGGGGGCGGGAACACTGAAGCTTTCTTT
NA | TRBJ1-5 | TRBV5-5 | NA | CASSLAPDKPQHF | TGTGCCAGCAGCTTGGCCCCCGACAAGCCCCAGCATTTT
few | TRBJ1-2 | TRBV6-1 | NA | CASTGIGQLHAGYTF | TGTGCCAGCACTGGTATAGGACAGCTCCATGCTGGCTACACCTTC
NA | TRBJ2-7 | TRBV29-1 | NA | CSVEGGIGGEQYF | TGCAGCGTTGAAGGGGGGATTGGAGGGGAGCAGTACTTC
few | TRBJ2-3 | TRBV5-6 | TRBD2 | CASSLGLADTDTQYF | TGTGCCAGCAGCTTAGGACTAGCAGACACAGATACGCAGTATTTT
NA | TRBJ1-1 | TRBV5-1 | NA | CASRRNRDGTEAFF | TGCGCCAGCAGACGAAACAGGGACGGTACTGAAGCTTTCTTT
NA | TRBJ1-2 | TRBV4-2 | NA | CASSQDGGMTNYGYTF | TGTGCCAGCAGCCAAGATGGGGGGATGACTAACTATGGCTACACCTTC
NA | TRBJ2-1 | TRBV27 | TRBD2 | CASSFLTSDPYNEQFF | TGTGCCAGCAGTTTCCTAACTAGCGACCCCTACAATGAGCAGTTCTTC
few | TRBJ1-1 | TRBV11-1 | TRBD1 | CASSSYQLWTGGTEAFF | TGTGCCAGCAGCTCATACCAACTTTGGACAGGGGGCACTGAAGCTTTCTTT
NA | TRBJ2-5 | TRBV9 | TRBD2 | CASSVPTSGGETQYF | TGTGCCAGCAGCGTACCGACTAGCGGGGGGGAGACCCAGTACTTC
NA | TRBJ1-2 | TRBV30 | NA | CAWSRGNYGYTF | TGTGCCTGGAGTCGAGGAAACTATGGCTACACCTTC
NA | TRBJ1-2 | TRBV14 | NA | CASSQGLRGYTF | TGTGCCAGCAGCCAGGGGCTTCGAGGCTACACCTTC
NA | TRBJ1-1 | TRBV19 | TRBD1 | CASSNRGTAQGAEAFF | TGTGCCAGTAGTAACAGGGGGACAGCTCAAGGGGCTGAAGCTTTCTTT
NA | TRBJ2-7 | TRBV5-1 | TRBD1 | CASSLGRTGEPYEQYF | TGCGCCAGCAGCTTGGGGCGGACAGGGGAACCCTACGAGCAGTACTTC
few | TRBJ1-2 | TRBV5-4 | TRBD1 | CASRMGSVGQGLRNYGYTF | TGTGCCAGCCGCATGGGATCGGTCGGACAGGGGCTCCGAAACTATGGCTACACCTTC
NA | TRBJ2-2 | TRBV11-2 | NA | CASSFTGTTGELFF | TGTGCCAGCAGCTTCACAGGGACCACCGGGGAGCTGTTTTTT
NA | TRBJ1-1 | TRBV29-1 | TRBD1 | CSVRQGATANTEAFF | TGCAGCGTGAGACAGGGGGCGACTGCAAACACTGAAGCTTTCTTT